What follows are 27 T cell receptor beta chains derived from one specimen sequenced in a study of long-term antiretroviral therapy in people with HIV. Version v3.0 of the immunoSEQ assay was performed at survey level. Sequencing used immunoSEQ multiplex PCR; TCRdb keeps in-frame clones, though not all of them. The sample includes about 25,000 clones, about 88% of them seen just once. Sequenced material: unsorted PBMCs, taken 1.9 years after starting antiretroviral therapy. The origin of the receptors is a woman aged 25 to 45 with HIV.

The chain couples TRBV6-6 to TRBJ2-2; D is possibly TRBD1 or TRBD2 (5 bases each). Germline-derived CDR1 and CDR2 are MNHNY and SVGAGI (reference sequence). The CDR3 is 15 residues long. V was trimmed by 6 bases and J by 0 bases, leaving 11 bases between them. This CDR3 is CASSSGTANTGELFF. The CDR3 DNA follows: TGTGCCAGCAGCTCCGGGACGGCGAACACCGGGGAGCTGTTTTTT.

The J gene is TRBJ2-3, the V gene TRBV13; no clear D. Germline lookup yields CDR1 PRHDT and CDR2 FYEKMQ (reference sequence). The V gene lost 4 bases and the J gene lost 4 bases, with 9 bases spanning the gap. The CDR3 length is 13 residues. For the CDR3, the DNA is TGTGCCAGCAGCTCTTCGGTGGCAGATACGCAGTATTTT. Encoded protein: CASSSSVADTQYF.

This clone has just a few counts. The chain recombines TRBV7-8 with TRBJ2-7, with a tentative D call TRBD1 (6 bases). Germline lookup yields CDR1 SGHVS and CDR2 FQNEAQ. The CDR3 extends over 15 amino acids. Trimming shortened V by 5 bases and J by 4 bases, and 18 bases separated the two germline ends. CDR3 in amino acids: CASSREGTTPYEQYV. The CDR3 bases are TGTGCCAGCAGCAGAGAGGGGACAACGCCATACGAGCAGTACGTC.

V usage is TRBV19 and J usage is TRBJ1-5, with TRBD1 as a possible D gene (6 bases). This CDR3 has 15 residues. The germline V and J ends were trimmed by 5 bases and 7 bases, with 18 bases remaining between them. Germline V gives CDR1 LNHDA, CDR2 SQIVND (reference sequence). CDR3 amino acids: CASSPRLGATQPQHF. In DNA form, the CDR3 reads TGTGCCAGTAGTCCCAGGTTGGGGGCGACGCAGCCCCAGCATTTT.

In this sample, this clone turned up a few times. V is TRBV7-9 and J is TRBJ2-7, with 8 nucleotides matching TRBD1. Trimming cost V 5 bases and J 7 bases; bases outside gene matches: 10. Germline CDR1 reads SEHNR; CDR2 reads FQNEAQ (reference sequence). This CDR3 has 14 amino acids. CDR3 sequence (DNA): TGTGCCAGCAGCCCACCGACAGGGGACTTGGAGCAGTACGTC. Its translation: CASSPPTGDLEQYV.

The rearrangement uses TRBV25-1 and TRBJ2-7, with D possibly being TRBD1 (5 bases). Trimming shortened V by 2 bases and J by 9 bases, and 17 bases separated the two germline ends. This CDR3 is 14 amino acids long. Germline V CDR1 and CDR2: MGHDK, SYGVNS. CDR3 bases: TGTGCCAGCAGTGAACGTGGAGACTGGGGCGGGCAGTACTTC. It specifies CASSERGDWGGQYF.

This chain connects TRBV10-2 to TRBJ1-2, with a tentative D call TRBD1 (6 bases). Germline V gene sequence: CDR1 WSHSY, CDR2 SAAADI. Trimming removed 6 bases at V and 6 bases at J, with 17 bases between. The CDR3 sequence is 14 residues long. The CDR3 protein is CASREIGQSHGYTF. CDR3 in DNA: TGCGCCAGCAGAGAAATAGGACAGTCGCATGGCTACACCTTC.

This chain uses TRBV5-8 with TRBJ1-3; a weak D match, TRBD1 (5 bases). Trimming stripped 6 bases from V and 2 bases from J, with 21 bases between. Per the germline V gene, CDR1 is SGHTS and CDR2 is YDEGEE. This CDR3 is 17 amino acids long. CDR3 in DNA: TGTGCCAGCACCCGGTTTTCAGTATGGGGCACTGGAAACACCATATATTTT. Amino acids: CASTRFSVWGTGNTIYF.

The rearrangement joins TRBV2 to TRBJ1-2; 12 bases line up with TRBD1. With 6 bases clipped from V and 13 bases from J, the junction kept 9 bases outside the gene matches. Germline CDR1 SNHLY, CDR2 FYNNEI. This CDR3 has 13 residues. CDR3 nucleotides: TGTGCCAGCAGACCGGGACAGGGGGCAAGGGGCACCTTC. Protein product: CASRPGQGARGTF.

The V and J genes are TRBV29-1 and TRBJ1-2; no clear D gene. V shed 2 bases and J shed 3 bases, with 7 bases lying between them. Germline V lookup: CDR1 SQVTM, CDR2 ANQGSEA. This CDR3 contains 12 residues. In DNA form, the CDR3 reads TGCAGCGTTGAATCTGGACACTATGGCTACACCTTC. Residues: CSVESGHYGYTF.

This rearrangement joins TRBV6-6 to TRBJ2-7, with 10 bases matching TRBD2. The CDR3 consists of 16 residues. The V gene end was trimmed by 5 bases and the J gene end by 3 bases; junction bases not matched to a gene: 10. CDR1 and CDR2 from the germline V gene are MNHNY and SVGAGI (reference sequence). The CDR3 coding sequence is TGTGCCAGCAGTCCCCTGCATACTAGCGGGGACTACGAGCAGTACTTC. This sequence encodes CASSPLHTSGDYEQYF.

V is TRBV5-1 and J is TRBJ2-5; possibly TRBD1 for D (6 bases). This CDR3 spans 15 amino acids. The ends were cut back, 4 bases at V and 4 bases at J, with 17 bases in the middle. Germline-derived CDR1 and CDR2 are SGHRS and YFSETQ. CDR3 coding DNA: TGCGCCAGCAGCCAGGGGTCGCCGAAATCAGAGACCCAGTACTTC. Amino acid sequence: CASSQGSPKSETQYF.

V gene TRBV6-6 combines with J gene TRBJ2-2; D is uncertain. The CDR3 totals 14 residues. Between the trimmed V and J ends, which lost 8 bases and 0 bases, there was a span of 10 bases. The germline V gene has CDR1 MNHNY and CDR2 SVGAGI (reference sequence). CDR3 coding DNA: TGTGCCAGCGGACCCAACCCGAACACCGGGGAGCTGTTTTTT. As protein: CASGPNPNTGELFF.

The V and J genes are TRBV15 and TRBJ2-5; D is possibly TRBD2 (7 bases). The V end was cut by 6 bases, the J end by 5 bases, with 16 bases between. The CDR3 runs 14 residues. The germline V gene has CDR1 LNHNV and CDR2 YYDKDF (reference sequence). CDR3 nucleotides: TGTGCCACCAGTTTACGGGGAGGGGGGGAGACCCAGTACTTC. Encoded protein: CATSLRGGGETQYF.

The CDR3 sequence is CASSLDGWLAGGPSYNEQFF. The CDR3 coding sequence is TGTGCCAGCAGCCTAGATGGTTGGCTAGCGGGGGGCCCCTCCTACAATGAGCAGTTCTTC. The chain links TRBV5-8 to TRBJ2-1; 11 bases fit TRBD2. From germline, CDR1 is SGHTS and CDR2 YDEGEE. With 4 bases clipped from V and 0 bases from J, the junction kept 15 bases outside the gene matches. The CDR3 is 20 amino acids.

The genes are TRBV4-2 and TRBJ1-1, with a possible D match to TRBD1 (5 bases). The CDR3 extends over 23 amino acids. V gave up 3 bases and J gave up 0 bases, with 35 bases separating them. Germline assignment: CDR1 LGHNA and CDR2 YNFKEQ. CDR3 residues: CASSHASTPYVQVWGEMNTEAFF. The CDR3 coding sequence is TGTGCCAGCAGCCACGCATCAACCCCCTACGTTCAGGTTTGGGGGGAGATGAACACTGAAGCTTTCTTT.

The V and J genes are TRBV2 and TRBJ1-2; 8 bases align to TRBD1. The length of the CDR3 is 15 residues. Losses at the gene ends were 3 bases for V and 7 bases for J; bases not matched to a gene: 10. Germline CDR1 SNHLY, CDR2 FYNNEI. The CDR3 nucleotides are TGTGCCAGCAGTGAGGTAGCCGGACAGGGAGGTGGCTACACCTTC. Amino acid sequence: CASSEVAGQGGGYTF.

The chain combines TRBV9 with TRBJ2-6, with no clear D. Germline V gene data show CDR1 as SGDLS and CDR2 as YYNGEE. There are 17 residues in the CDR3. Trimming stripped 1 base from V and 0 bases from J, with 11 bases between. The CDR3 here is CASSVLSLSSGANVLTF. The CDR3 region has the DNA TGTGCCAGCAGCGTATTAAGTCTTAGCTCTGGGGCCAACGTCCTGACTTTC.

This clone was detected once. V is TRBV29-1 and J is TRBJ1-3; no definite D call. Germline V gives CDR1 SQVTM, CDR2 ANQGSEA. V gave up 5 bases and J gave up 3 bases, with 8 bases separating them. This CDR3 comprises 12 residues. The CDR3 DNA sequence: TGCAGCGTTATCCCGATTGGAAACACCATATATTTT. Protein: CSVIPIGNTIYF.

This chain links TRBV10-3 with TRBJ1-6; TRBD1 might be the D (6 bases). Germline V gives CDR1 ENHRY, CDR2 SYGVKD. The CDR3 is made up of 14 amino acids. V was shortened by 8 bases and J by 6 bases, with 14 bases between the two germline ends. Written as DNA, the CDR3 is TGTGCCATCGGCCGACAGGAACGTAATTCACCCCTCCACTTT. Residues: CAIGRQERNSPLHF.

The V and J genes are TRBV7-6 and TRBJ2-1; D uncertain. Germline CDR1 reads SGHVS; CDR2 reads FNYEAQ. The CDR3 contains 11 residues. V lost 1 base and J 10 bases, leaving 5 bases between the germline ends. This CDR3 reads CASSLGPEQFF. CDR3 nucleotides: TGTGCCAGCAGCTTAGGGCCCGAGCAGTTCTTC.

CDR3 amino acids: CASSLYPNTEAFF. The CDR3 DNA follows: TGTGCCAGCAGCTTATACCCGAACACTGAAGCTTTCTTT. This chain uses TRBV5-8 with TRBJ1-1; D is undetermined. This CDR3 is 13 amino acids long. The germline CDR1 and CDR2 sequences are SGHTS and YDEGEE. The V end lost 2 bases, the J end lost 1 base, and 6 bases lay between the germline ends.

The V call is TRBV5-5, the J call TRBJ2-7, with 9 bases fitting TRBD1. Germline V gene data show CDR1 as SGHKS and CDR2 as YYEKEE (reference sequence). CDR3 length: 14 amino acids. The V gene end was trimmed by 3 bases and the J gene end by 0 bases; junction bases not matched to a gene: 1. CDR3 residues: CASSSGQGSYEQYF. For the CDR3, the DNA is TGTGCCAGCAGCTCGGGACAGGGCTCCTACGAGCAGTACTTC.

The chain's CDR3 is CATSRERALYSPLHF. The CDR3 DNA is TGTGCCACCAGCAGAGAGAGGGCCCTCTATTCACCCCTCCACTTT. The rearrangement joins TRBV15 to TRBJ1-6; D is ambiguous. Trimming stripped 0 bases from V and 8 bases from J, with 11 bases between. Germline V gene data show CDR1 as LNHNV and CDR2 as YYDKDF (reference sequence). This CDR3 comprises 15 residues. The full variable domain, completed using reference TRBV15 and TRBJ1-6, is DAMVIQNPRYQVTQFGKPVTLSCSQTLNHNVMYWYQQKSSQAPKLLFHYYDKDFNNEADTPDNFQSRRPNTSFCFLDIRSPGLGDTAMYLCATSRERALYSPLHFGNGTRLTVT.

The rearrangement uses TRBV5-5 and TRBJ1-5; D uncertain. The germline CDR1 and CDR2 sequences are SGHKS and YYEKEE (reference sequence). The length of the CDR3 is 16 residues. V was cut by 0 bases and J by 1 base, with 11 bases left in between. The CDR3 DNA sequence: TGTGCCAGCAGCTTGGAGTCTCGGCAAAGCAATCAGCCCCAGCATTTT. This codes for CASSLESRQSNQPQHF. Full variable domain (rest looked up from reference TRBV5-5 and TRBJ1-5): DAGVTQSPTHLIKTRGQQVTLRCSPISGHKSVSWYQQVLGQGPQFIFQYYEKEERGRGNFPDRFSARQFPNYSSELNVNALLLGDSALYLCASSLESRQSNQPQHFGDGTRLSIL.

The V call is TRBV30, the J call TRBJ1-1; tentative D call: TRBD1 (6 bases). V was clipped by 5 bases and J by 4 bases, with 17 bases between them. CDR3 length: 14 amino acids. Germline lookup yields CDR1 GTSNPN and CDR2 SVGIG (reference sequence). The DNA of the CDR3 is TGTGCCTGGGGGGGGGCGGGCTTGGGCACTGAAGCTTTCTTT. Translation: CAWGGAGLGTEAFF. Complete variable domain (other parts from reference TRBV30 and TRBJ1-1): SQTIHQWPATLVQPVGSPLSLECTVEGTSNPNLYWYRQAAGRGLQLLFYSVGIGQISSEVPQNLSASRPQDRQFILSSKKLLLSDSGFYLCAWGGAGLGTEAFFGQGTRLTVV.

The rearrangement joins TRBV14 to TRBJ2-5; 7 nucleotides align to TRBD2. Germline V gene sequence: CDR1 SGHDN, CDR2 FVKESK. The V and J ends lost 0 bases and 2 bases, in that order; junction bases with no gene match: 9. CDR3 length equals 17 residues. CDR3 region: CASSQDLGGVGQETQYF. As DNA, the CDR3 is TGTGCCAGCAGCCAAGATTTGGGGGGGGTTGGACAAGAGACCCAGTACTTC.